The 3 T cell receptor beta chains in this list originate from one sample, sequenced in a study of CD8 T cells in ankylosing spondylitis. For these TCRs, the target antigens are not known. General observations from the study: Among TCR beta sequences, a motif of under ten highly homologous variants appeared characteristic of ankylosing spondylitis blood.

From the 5' RACE reads, TCRdb called clonotypes with MiXCR, one entry per CDR3 protein. This table holds hundreds of thousands of distinct CDR3 sequences, around 11% found once. Input material: blood, either unsorted or a sorted T cell fraction (not recorded which). These receptors all come from a male donor with ankylosing spondylitis.

The rearrangement uses TRBV11-2 and TRBJ1-6, with a possible D match to TRBD1 (5 bases). CDR3 size: 12 residues. V was clipped by 5 bases and J by 8 bases, with 7 bases between them. Germline lookup yields CDR1 SGHAT and CDR2 FQNNGV. The CDR3 DNA reads TGTGCCAGCAGCGGCAGGGATTCACCCCTCCACTTT. Its translation is CASSGRDSPLHF.

The chain couples TRBV5-1 to TRBJ2-5; unclear D gene. The CDR3 sequence is 13 residues long. CDR1 and CDR2 (germline): SGHRS, YFSETQ. The V end lost 0 bases, the J end lost 4 bases, and 7 bases lay between the germline ends. The CDR3 sequence is CASSLVGIETQYF. CDR3 nucleotides: TGCGCCAGCAGCTTGGTTGGCATAGAGACCCAGTACTTC.

This clonotype was observed a handful of times. The chain links TRBV10-2 to TRBJ2-3, with no clear D. Germline-derived CDR1 and CDR2 are WSHSY and SAAADI. This CDR3 has 11 residues. Trimming took off 1 base at V and 6 bases at J, with 2 bases between the two ends. The CDR3 protein is CASSEWDTQYF. The CDR3 DNA sequence: TGCGCCAGCAGTGAGTGGGATACGCAGTATTTT.